The 9 T cell receptor beta chains below all came from one sample that was sequenced in a study of shared clonotypes between healthy human individuals. Sequencing used immunoSEQ multiplex PCR; TCRdb keeps in-frame clones, though not all of them. The profile covers 300,000 to 350,000 clones, with more than 60% appearing a single time and about 10% taken by the ten largest. Sequencing was performed on memory CD4+ T cells sorted from blood. Subset specified: CD45RA-negative fraction. Receptor source: a young man in good health.

This rearrangement joins TRBV9 to TRBJ1-3; D is perhaps TRBD1 (5 bases). CDR3 length: 15 residues. Trimming cost V 0 bases and J 7 bases, with 14 bases left between them. Germline V gene data show CDR1 as SGDLS and CDR2 as YYNGEE. The CDR3 coding sequence is TGTGCCAGCAGCGTAGTTGCCGGGGGGGTGAACACCATATATTTT. Amino acid sequence: CASSVVAGGVNTIYF. Full variable domain (remainder filled in from reference TRBV9 and TRBJ1-3): DSGVTQTPKHLITATGQRVTLRCSPRSGDLSVYWYQQSLDQGLQFLIQYYNGEERAKGNILERFSAQQFPDLHSELNLSSLELGDSALYFCASSVVAGGVNTIYFGEGSWLTVV.

The chain combines TRBV27 with TRBJ2-1; the match to TRBD2 covers 12 bases. The germline CDR1 and CDR2 sequences are MNHEY and SMNVEV (reference sequence). V trimming: 2 bases; J trimming: 0 bases; junction bases outside the gene matches: 2. The CDR3 is 17 amino acids. CDR3 DNA: TGTGCCAGCAGTTTACAACTAGCGGGAGGCTCCTACAATGAGCAGTTCTTC. Protein product: CASSLQLAGGSYNEQFF.

To note about this clone: A far larger clone is a single base away, which makes a read error likely. The V gene is TRBV7-6, the J gene TRBJ2-2; D call uncertain. Trimming left V 1 base short and J 6 bases short, with 6 bases between. In germline, CDR1 is SGHVS, CDR2 FNYEAQ. The CDR3 is 13 amino acids. The CDR3 coding sequence is TGTGCCAGCAGCTTAGATTTCCCCGGGGAGCTGTTTTTT. It specifies CASSLDFPGELFF.

This chain connects TRBV4-3 to TRBJ2-5; D not resolved. Germline V gene data show CDR1 as LGHNA and CDR2 as YSLEER. The V end lost 1 base, the J end lost 5 bases, and 14 bases lay between the germline ends. The CDR3 extends over 15 amino acids. The CDR3 loop reads CASSQGPGAHETQYF. For the CDR3, the DNA is TGCGCCAGCAGCCAAGGACCTGGTGCTCACGAGACCCAGTACTTC.

This clone was counted only a few times. V is TRBV11-2 and J is TRBJ2-3; D is undetermined. Trimming stripped 3 bases from V and 6 bases from J, with 16 bases between. The CDR3 length is 15 residues. Germline assignment: CDR1 SGHAT and CDR2 FQNNGV. The chain's CDR3 is CASSFLGLSSDTQYF. CDR3 nucleotide sequence: TGTGCCAGCAGCTTTTTGGGCCTCAGCTCGGATACGCAGTATTTT.

The J gene is TRBJ1-2, the V gene TRBV29-1; 8 bases are a match to TRBD1. This CDR3 is 13 amino acids long. CDR1 is SQVTM and CDR2 is ANQGSEA in the germline V gene. The V gene end was trimmed by 1 base and the J gene end by 4 bases; junction bases not matched to a gene: 2. In DNA form, the CDR3 reads TGCAGCGTTGAAGTACAGGGGGGCTATGGCTACACCTTC. It encodes CSVEVQGGYGYTF.

CDR3 residues: CASSHRDSHSGANVLTF. The CDR3 DNA follows: TGTGCCAGCAGCCACAGGGACAGCCACTCTGGGGCCAACGTCCTGACTTTC. The V call is TRBV4-2, the J call TRBJ2-6; 7 nucleotides line up with TRBD1. Germline CDR1 is LGHNA and CDR2 is YNFKEQ. J was trimmed by 0 bases and V by 3 bases; bases with no gene match: 5. The length of the CDR3 is 17 residues.

The chain recombines TRBV2 with TRBJ2-1; 14 bases match TRBD2. Germline V gives CDR1 SNHLY, CDR2 FYNNEI. The CDR3 length is 17 residues. Trimming took 0 bases from V and 7 from J; bases not matched to a gene: 5. CDR3: CASSEAAGLAGENEQFF. For the CDR3, the DNA is TGTGCCAGCAGTGAAGCCGCGGGACTAGCGGGAGAAAATGAGCAGTTCTTC.

The count of this clone is one. This rearrangement joins TRBV28 to TRBJ2-7; D is unresolved. Trimming cost V 10 bases and J 0 bases, with 13 bases left between them. CDR1 and CDR2 from the germline V gene are MDHEN and SYDVKM. This CDR3 is built from 13 residues. The CDR3 coding sequence is TGTGCCACGAGGAACTCGGGCTCCTACGAGCAGTACTTC. Protein: CATRNSGSYEQYF.